The subject of this entry is one T cell receptor beta chain. Stated time point: peripheral blood 6 weeks after treatment start. Locally advanced or metastatic urothelial carcinoma affected the patients. Pretreatment sampling and on-treatment sampling together yielded between 1 and 8 samples for each patient. This sample is drawn from a study of PD-L1 blockade in urothelial cancer. Study at large: Of prior chemotherapy regimens, patients had received between 0 and 3. There were a median of approximately 150,000 T cells in blood samples.

The assay was immunoSEQ multiplex PCR, and TCRdb's table has in-frame clones only and misses some. The data contain some 48,000 clones, approximately 78% of them singletons. The CDR3 runs to 11 residues. The germline V gene encodes CDR1 MDHEN and CDR2 SYDVKM. Trimming shortened V by 3 bases and J by 2 bases, and 2 bases separated the two germline ends. The source material was PBMCs, sampled around atezolizumab (anti-PD-L1) treatment. J is TRBJ2-7 and V is TRBV28; D is uncertain. This sequence was found in a man between 65 and 85 years old with urothelial cancer. Here the CDR3 reads CASSFAYEQYF. CDR3 DNA sequence: TGTGCCAGCAGTTTCGCCTACGAGCAGTACTTC.